This TCR beta chain was captured in a study of T cell repertoires in cytomegalovirus infection. V was clipped by 7 bases and J by 8 bases; unmatched bases: 16. The CDR3 length is 18 residues. Germline V CDR1 and CDR2: MNHEY, SMNVEV (reference sequence). TCRdb reprocessed the reads via MiXCR and lists one record per CDR3 protein. The data contain hundreds of thousands of distinct CDR3 sequences, 24% of them singletons. Material: CD8+ T cells from PBMCs. This TCR was sampled from a human donor in good health (CMV status not recorded). Some clones in this sample may be carry-over from other donors' samples. The gene calls are TRBV27 and TRBJ2-1, with 14 positions matching TRBD2. CDR3 coding DNA: TGTGCCAGCACCCCCTTCGGGACTAGCGGGGGAGGTGGCTATGAGCAGTTCTTC. This translates into CASTPFGTSGGGGYEQFF.